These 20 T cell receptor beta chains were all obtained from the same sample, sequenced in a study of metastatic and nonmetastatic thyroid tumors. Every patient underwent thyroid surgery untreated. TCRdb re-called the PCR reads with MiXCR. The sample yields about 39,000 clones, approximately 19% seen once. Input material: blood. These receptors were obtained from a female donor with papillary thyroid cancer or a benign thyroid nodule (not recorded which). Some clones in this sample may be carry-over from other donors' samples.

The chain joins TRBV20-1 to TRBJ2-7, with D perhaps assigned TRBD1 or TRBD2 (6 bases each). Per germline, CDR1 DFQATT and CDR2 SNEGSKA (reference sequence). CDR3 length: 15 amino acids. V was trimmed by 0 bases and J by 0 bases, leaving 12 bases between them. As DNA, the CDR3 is TGCAGTGCTAGAGACGGCGGAGGGGGCTCCTACGAGCAGTACTTC. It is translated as CSARDGGGGSYEQYF.

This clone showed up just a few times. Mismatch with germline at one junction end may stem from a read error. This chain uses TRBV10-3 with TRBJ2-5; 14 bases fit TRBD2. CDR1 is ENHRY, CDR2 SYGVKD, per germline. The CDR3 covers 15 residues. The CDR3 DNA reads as TGTGCCACAGTCGGGACTAGCGGGAGTCAAGAGAACCAGTACTTC. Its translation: CATVGTSGSQENQYF.

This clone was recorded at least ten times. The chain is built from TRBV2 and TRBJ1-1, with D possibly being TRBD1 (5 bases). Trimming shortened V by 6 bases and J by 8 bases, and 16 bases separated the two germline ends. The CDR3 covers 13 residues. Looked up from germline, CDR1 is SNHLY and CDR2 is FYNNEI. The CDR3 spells CASRRDQGSEAFF. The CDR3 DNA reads TGTGCCAGCAGGCGGGACCAGGGCTCCGAAGCTTTCTTT.

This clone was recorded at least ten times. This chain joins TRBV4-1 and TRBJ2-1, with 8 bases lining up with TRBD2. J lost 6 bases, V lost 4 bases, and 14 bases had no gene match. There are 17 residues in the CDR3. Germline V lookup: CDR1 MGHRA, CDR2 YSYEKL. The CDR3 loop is CASSPFGLGLGANEQFF. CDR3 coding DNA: TGCGCCAGCAGCCCCTTCGGGTTGGGACTAGGAGCCAATGAGCAGTTCTTC.

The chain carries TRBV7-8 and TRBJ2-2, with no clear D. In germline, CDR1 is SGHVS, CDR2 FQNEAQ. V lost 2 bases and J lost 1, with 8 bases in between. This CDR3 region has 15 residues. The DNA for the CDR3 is TGTGCCAGCAGCTTAATACAGAGGAACACCGGGGAGCTGTTTTTT. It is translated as CASSLIQRNTGELFF.

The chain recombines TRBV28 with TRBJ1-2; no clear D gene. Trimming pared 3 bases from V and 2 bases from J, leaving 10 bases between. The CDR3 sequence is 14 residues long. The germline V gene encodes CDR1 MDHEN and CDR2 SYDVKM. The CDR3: CASSFPVGNYGYTF. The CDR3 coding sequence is TGTGCCAGCAGTTTCCCCGTTGGAAACTATGGCTACACCTTC.

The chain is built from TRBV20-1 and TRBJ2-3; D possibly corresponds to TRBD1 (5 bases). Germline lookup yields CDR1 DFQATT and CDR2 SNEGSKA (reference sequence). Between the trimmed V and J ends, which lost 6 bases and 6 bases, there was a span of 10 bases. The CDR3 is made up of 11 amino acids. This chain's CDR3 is CSASRVDTQYF. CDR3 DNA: TGCAGTGCCAGCAGGGTGGATACGCAGTATTTT.

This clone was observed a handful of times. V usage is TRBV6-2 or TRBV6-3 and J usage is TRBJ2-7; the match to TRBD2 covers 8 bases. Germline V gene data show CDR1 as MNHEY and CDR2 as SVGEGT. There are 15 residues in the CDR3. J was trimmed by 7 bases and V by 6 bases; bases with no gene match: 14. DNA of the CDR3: TGTGCCAGCAGCACCGGTATTAGCGGGATGAGGGAGCAGTACTTC. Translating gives CASSTGISGMREQYF.

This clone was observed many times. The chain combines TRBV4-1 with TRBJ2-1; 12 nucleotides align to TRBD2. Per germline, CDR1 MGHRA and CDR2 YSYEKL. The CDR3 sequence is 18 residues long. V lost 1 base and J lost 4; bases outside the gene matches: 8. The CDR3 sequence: CASSQGLAGASIYNEQFF. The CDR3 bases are TGCGCCAGCAGCCAAGGACTAGCGGGGGCCTCCATTTACAATGAGCAGTTCTTC.

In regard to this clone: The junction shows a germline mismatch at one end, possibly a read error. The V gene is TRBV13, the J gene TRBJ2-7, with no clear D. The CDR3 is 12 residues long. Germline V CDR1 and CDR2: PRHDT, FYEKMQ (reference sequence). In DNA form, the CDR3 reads TGTGCCAGCAGCCAACTCACCTACGAGAAGTACTTC. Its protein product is CASSQLTYEKYF.

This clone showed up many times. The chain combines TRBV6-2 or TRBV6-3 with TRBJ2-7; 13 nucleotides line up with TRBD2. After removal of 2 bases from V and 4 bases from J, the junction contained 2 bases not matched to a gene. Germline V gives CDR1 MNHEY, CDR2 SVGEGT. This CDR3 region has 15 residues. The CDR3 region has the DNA TGTGCCAGCAGTTACCCGACTAGCGGGAGGTACGAGCAGTACTTC. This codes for CASSYPTSGRYEQYF.

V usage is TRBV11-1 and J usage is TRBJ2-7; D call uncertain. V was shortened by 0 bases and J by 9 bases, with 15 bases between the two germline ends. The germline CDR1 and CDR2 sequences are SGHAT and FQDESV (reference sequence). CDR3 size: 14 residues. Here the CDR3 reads CASSLAGGSARQYV. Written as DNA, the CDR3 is TGTGCCAGCAGCTTAGCCGGCGGTTCGGCAAGGCAGTACGTC.

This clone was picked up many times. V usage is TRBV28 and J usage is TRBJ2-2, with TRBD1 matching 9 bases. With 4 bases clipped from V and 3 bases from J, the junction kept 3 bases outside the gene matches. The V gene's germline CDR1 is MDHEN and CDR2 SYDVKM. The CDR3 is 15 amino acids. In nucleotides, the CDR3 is TGTGCCAGCAGTTCACAGGGGGCTCACACCGGGGAGCTGTTTTTT. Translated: CASSSQGAHTGELFF.

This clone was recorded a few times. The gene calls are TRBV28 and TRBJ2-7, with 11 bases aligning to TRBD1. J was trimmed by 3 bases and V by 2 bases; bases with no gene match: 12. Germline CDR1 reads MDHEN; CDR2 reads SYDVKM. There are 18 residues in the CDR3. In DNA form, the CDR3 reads TGTGCCAGCAGTTTACCCGGGACAGGGGGTGGGGGCTTCTACGAGCAGTACTTC. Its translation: CASSLPGTGGGGFYEQYF.

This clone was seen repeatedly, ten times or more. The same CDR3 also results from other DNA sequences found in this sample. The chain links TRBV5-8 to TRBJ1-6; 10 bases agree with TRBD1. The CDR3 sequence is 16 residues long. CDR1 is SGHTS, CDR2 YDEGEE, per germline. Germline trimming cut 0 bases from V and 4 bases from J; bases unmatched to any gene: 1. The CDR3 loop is CASSLGQGAYNSPLHF. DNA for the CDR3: TGTGCCAGCAGCTTGGGACAGGGGGCTTATAATTCACCCCTCCACTTT.

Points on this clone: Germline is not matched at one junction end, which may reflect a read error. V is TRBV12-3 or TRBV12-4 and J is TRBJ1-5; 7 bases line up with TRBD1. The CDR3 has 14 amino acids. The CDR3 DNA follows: TGTGCCAGCAGTTTCGGGACAGTAGTGCAGCCACAGCATTTT. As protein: CASSFGTVVQPQHF.

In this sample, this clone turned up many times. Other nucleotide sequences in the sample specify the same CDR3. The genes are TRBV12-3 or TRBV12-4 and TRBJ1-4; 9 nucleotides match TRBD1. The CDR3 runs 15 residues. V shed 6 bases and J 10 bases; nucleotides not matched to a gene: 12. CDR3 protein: CASSPVGQGIGKLFF. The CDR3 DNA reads TGTGCCAGCAGCCCCGTTGGACAGGGGATTGGAAAACTGTTTTTT.

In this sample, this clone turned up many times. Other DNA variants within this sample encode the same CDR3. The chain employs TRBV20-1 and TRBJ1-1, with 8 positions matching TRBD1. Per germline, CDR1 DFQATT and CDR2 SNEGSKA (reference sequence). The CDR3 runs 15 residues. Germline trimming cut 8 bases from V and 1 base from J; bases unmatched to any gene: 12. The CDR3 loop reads CSPAGSGGPNTEAFF. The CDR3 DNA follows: TGCAGTCCTGCGGGTTCAGGGGGCCCGAACACTGAAGCTTTCTTT.

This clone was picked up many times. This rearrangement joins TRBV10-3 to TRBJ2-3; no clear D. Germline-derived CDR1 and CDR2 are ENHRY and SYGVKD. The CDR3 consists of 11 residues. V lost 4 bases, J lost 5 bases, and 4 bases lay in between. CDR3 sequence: CAISVGDTQYF. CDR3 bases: TGTGCCATCAGTGTCGGAGATACGCAGTATTTT.

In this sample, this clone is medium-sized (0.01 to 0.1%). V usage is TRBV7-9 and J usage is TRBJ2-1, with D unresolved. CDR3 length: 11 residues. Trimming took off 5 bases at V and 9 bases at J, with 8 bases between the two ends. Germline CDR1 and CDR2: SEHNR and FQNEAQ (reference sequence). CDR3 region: CASSALGEQFF. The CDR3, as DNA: TGTGCCAGCAGCGCCCTAGGTGAGCAGTTCTTC.